The text below deals with one T cell receptor (beta chain). Its antigen is currently not known. Qualities for individual bases were not recorded, and no much larger clone is one base off. Distinct nucleotide sequences in the sample also encode this CDR3. The data belong to a study of shared clonotypes between healthy human individuals (dated by TCRdb to about 2020). At the level of the whole study: The cohort comprised a couple of women and a few men aged 18 to 49 years. For each donor, CD4 naive and CD4 memory were each run on three plates, CD8 naive on two plates, and CD8 memory on one plate. Different laboratories and diverse techniques were used to prepare libraries and sequence TCR repertoires, to increase sequencing depth and limit assay-specific biases. Between about 0.8 and 8.9 billion PBMCs per donor were obtained by leukapheresis. To estimate repertoire size and how much clonotypes are shared between individuals, the study performed deep sequencing of blood TCR repertoires from roughly five healthy adults. General conclusions and limits of the study: Higher generation probabilities were observed for clonotypes shared by all four sorted-subset donors than for non-shared clonotypes. Only blood was sampled, and tissue TCR repertoires likely differ from those in blood. Estimated clonotype richness was generally larger for naive than for memory subsets. Pairwise subsampling led to the expectation that sequencing depth would affect the degree of clonotype sharing among donors. Sharing across several donors was observed for around 4.8% of naive CD4, about 3.2% of naive CD8, 2.3% of memory CD4, and around 0.4% of memory CD8 clonotypes. The genetic and exposure-history diversity represented was limited by the small number of donors. Even with the large sequencing depth, rarefaction of the sorted-subset datasets indicated that sequencing was incomplete.

Using the deep immunoSEQ assay, multiplex PCR amplified TCR CDR3 regions from genomic DNA. Extracted genomic DNA from each cell subset was distributed evenly across all wells of several immunoSEQ 96-well plates, and each plate was treated as a replicate. For sorted subsets, each replicate PCR was loaded with approximately 0.2 ug genomic DNA, equivalent to 32,000 or so T cell genomes. Purified libraries were quantified with a Qubit 3.0 fluorometer, sized on a Bioanalyzer 2100, and re-quantified with the KAPA Library Quantification kit. Each immunoSEQ 96-well plate was sequenced on its own single-read 150-cycle Illumina NextSeq 550 flow cell. In the original analysis: The immunoSEQ output contained only junctional sequences without quality scores, so filtering could not match that applied to full-length reads. Sequences were annotated with PyIR, a Python wrapper for IgBLAST v1.9, and V/J genes and CDR3 were assigned using IMGT germline references. Reads with weak V/J assignments (E-value above 1e-6), missing CDR3, stop codons, out-of-frame junctions, or ambiguous translated residues were removed. V3J clonotypes were defined as sequences sharing an identical inferred V gene, J gene, and CDR3 amino acid sequence. The percentage overlap between two repertoires was calculated by dividing the number of shared unique clonotypes by the size of the smaller repertoire. Three approaches were used to assess repertoire richness: RTK rarefaction, the Chao1 estimator, and Recon v2.1 estimates of unobserved clonotypes. Generation probabilities for all TCRbeta clonotypes obtained by the gDNA method from a handful of donors were computed using OLGA. TCRdb took this table from immuneACCESS and kept in-frame rearrangements with V and J called. Such tables lack part of the clones; where checked against another copy, unresolved V genes explain under half of the gap, and the rest is unexplained. V and J calls and clone size are given by that table; D and trimming were obtained from the DNA. This sample has 2 million to 2.5 million clones in its table, and roughly 90% of those were observed once. 0.37% of the sample comes from the top ten.

The V end gives up 0 bases and the J end 4 bases, leaving 4 bases in the junction not matched to a gene. Via the germline V gene (reference sequence), CDR1 is MNHNY and CDR2 SVGAGI. CDR3 length: 15 amino acids, cysteine to phenylalanine. This entry keeps only the CDR3 DNA: 45 bases, framed from base 1. Donors were healthy HIV-negative adults with no recently reported acute infections or vaccinations. Only Caucasian adults living in Nashville, Tennessee, USA were represented among the donors. CD4+ T cells were enriched by magnetic negative selection, after which naive cells were positively selected on CD45RA and the negative fraction was taken as the memory subset. Blood was obtained by leukapheresis, after which PBMCs were separated by Ficoll-Histopaque density gradient centrifugation and cryopreserved in liquid nitrogen vapor phase. Analytical flow cytometry was used to check the purity and quantity of each magnetically sorted T cell population. From each sorted fraction, genomic DNA was isolated and quantified by UV absorbance on a Nanodrop 2000c.

The sequencing sample was made of naive CD4+ T cells from PBMCs. Read against the paper, the sample's cell subset or site label means: CD45RA+ positively selected. The V and J segments used are TRBV6-6 and TRBJ2-5; TRBD2 matches 8 bases in the middle. This TCR derives from a man between 18 and 29 years old in good health. Some clones in this sample may be carry-over from other donors' samples. The DNA sequence is given as TGTGCCAGCAGTTACTCGACGGGAGGGCCAGAGACCCAGTACTTC. Protein translation: CASSYSTGGPETQYF.